This T cell receptor (beta chain) was obtained from a study of blood T cells in healthy people across ages. Study findings and constraints: Observed TCR beta diversity per million T cells went down as age went up. This fall followed a roughly linear course with age.

The CDR3 extends over 17 amino acids. J gave up 11 bases and V 7 bases, and 22 bases lay outside the gene matches. Germline assignment: CDR1 SEHNR and CDR2 FQNEAQ (reference sequence). A sample-barcoded 5' primer and a J-beta primer mix were used in a second PCR of about 7 to 12 cycles. TCRdb itself ran the 5' RACE reads through MiXCR, one entry per CDR3 protein. Counted here are hundreds of thousands of distinct CDR3 sequences, over 40% occurring once; the ten biggest clones make up roughly 14%. Of note for this clonotype: Antigen specificity is unknown.

It was approximately 10 milliliters of peripheral blood that were drawn from each donor. Sequencing used blood. The gene calls are TRBV7-9 and TRBJ2-5; 10 bases map to TRBD2. The receptor was derived from a woman at least 80 years old in good health. The CDR3 sequence: CASIIKPSGGGPGEQYF. The CDR3 nucleotides are TGTGCCAGCATCATCAAGCCTAGCGGGGGAGGGCCTGGAGAGCAGTACTTC.